This TCR beta chain came from a study of T cell responses to AZD1222 COVID-19 vaccine. Findings and limits, study-wide: Unmutated regions of variants are reportedly targeted by nearly half of spike-specific TCRs. Repertoire sampling happened only post peak T cell response.

Profiling relied on immunoSEQ multiplex PCR, and the TCRdb table lists in-frame clones only, not all of them. The profile shows approximately 210,000 clones, 90% to 95% of them singletons. Some second doses came at about 4 weeks and others at about 12 weeks; these were pooled. V lost 2 bases and J 6 bases, leaving 8 bases between the germline ends. The CDR3 runs 13 residues. Germline V gives CDR1 MNHNY, CDR2 SVGAGI (reference sequence). This clone was seen more than once but under ten times. Its target is unknown. Specimen: peripheral blood, collected 28 days after the second AZD1222 dose. The receptor comes from an adult who received the AZD1222 COVID-19 vaccine. The J gene is TRBJ1-5, the V gene TRBV6-6; D gene ambiguous. CDR3 DNA: TGTGCCAGCAGTTACGCTAACGGTCAGCCCCAGCATTTT. This sequence encodes CASSYANGQPQHF.